This TCR beta chain was captured by sequencing in a study of T-cell memory formation after mild COVID-19. Germline lookup yields CDR1 SGHVS and CDR2 FNYEAQ. The CDR3 length is 17 residues. The V and J ends lost 4 bases and 1 base, in that order; junction bases with no gene match: 10. TCRdb analysed the 5' RACE reads with MiXCR anew, one entry per CDR3 protein. The sample lists fewer than 15,000 distinct CDR3 sequences, more than 14% occurring once. This clonotype was seen ten or more times. V and J are TRBV7-6 and TRBJ1-1; 9 bases match TRBD1. The sequenced sample consisted of PBMCs or a T cell subset sorted from them (not recorded which). The TCR originated in a man aged 18 to 30 who had mild COVID-19 (a few samples of this study predate the infection). Cell type and time point are not known. CDR3 residues: CASSSLWGQGTNTEAFF. DNA of the CDR3: TGTGCCAGCAGCTCGCTCTGGGGACAGGGAACGAACACTGAAGCTTTCTTT.